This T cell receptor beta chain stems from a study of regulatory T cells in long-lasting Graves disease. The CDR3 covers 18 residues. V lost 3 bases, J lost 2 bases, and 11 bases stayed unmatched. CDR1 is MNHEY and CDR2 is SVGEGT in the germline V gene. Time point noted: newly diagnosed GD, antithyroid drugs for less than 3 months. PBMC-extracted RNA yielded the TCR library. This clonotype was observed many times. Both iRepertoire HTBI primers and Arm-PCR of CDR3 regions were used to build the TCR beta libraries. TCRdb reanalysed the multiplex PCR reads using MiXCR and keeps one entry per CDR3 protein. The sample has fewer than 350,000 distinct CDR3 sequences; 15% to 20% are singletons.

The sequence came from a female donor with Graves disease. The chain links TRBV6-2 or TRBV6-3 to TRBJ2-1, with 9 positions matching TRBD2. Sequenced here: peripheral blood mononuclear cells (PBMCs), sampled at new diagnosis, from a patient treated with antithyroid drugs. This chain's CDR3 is CASSYSASSGDAYNEQFF. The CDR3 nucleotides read TGTGCCAGCAGTTATTCCGCCTCTAGCGGGGACGCCTACAATGAGCAGTTCTTC.